The T cell receptor (beta chain) described here comes from a study of shared clonotypes between healthy human individuals. On this clone itself: Its target is unknown.

Germline CDR1 and CDR2: LNHDA and SQIVND (reference sequence). The length of the CDR3 is 15 residues. Trimming left V 0 bases short and J 0 bases short, with 6 bases between. CD45RO-negative CD8 cells positively selected for CCR7 made up the naive population, which excluded terminally differentiated effector memory CD45RA+ cells. Study-wide results and caveats: Donors were few, which limited the genetic and exposure-history diversity represented.

Per the original data handling: Junction-only sequences produced by ImmunoSEQ had no quality scores, so filtering differed. This table comes from immunoSEQ multiplex PCR, and its TCRdb copy is limited to in-frame clones, with some not included. That table supplies the V and J calls and clone size; D and trimming were determined from the DNA. The data show about 820,000 clones, with 90% to 95% seen just once and around 24% held by the top ten. The origin of this receptor is a man aged 25-45 years in good health. The chain couples TRBV19 to TRBJ1-5; D unresolved. The sequenced material came from naive CD8+ T cells sorted from blood. The CDR3 bases are TGTGCCAGTAGTATAGAGGGATATAGCAATCAGCCCCAGCATTTT. Protein product: CASSIEGYSNQPQHF.